A selection of T cell receptor beta chains follows, all from one sample in a study of OX40 agonist ivuxolimab in advanced cancers. Profiled with immunoSEQ multiplex PCR; TCRdb holds only in-frame clones, not every one. This sample has 60,000 or so clones, with over 80% found just once. The sequenced sample was CD4+ or CD8+ T cells sorted from blood, obtained in a trial of the OX40 agonist ivuxolimab. The receptors here all came from an adult with an advanced solid tumor such as melanoma, head and neck, liver or kidney cancer. Both conserved end residues are part of each CDR3. A D gene is named only where the DNA matches it firmly. Size is omitted from some rows. Given values are once, few, many or a class for expanded clones.

>-|TRBV11-3|TRBJ2-3|-
CASSLVRGTDTQYF
TGTGCCAGCAGCTTAGTGAGGGGAACTGATACGCAGTATTTT
>-|TRBV7-3|TRBJ2-2|-
CASSPGSGLGTGELFF
TGTGCCAGCAGCCCTGGATCGGGCCTTGGGACCGGGGAGCTGTTTTTT
>-|TRBV2|TRBJ2-7|-
CASSLARGASSYEQYF
TGTGCCAGCAGTTTAGCGCGGGGCGCGAGCTCCTACGAGCAGTACTTC
>TRBD1|TRBV7-9|TRBJ2-1|-
CASSTGGNNEQFF
TGTGCCAGCAGTACAGGGGGCAACAATGAGCAGTTCTTC
>-|TRBV7-2|TRBJ1-6|few
CASSLMNSPLHF
TGTGCCAGCAGCTTAATGAATTCACCCCTCCACTTT
>-|TRBV6-1|TRBJ1-6|-
CASRTGDNSPLHF
TGTGCCAGCAGGACGGGGGATAATTCACCCCTCCACTTT
>TRBD1|TRBV5-1|TRBJ1-1|once
CASSLAAGQGANTEAFF
TGCGCCAGCAGCTTGGCTGCGGGACAGGGGGCTAACACTGAAGCTTTCTTT
>TRBD2|TRBV7-2|TRBJ2-1|-
CASSLGLAGLYNEQFF
TGTGCCAGCAGCTTGGGACTAGCGGGGCTCTACAATGAGCAGTTCTTC
>-|TRBV6-8|TRBJ1-6|-
CASSYNGRRGDSPLHF
TGTGCCAGCAGTTACAACGGGAGAAGGGGTGATTCACCCCTCCACTTT
>TRBD2|TRBV7-6|TRBJ2-1|-
CASSETSGISYNEQFF
TGTGCCAGCAGCGAAACTAGCGGGATTTCCTACAATGAGCAGTTCTTC
>TRBD1|TRBV27|TRBJ2-7|-
CASTTGKSGEQYF
TGTGCCAGCACGACAGGGAAGAGTGGAGAGCAGTACTTC
>-|TRBV5-5|TRBJ1-3|-
CASSLAQAGNTIYF
TGTGCCAGCAGCTTGGCACAGGCCGGAAACACCATATATTTT
>TRBD2|TRBV19|TRBJ2-7|-
CASQSRAGHYEQYF
TGTGCCAGCCAATCACGAGCGGGGCACTACGAGCAGTACTTC
>-|TRBV5-1|TRBJ2-7|few
CASSPQSEVLGEQYF
TGCGCCAGCAGCCCCCAATCCGAGGTTTTGGGGGAGCAGTACTTC
>TRBD2|TRBV4-2|TRBJ2-7|-
CASSRELAGGPGSSYEQYF
TGTGCCAGCAGCCGAGAACTAGCGGGGGGTCCCGGTTCCTCCTACGAGCAGTACTTC
>-|TRBV7-9|TRBJ2-5|once
CASSLPPYQETQYF
TGTGCCAGCAGCTTACCACCCTACCAAGAGACCCAGTACTTC
>TRBD1|TRBV28|TRBJ2-7|-
CASSPGGAAYEQYF
TGTGCCAGCAGTCCAGGGGGCGCAGCCTACGAGCAGTACTTC
>-|TRBV5-6|TRBJ2-6|-
CASSLDFSGANVLTF
TGTGCCAGCAGCTTGGATTTCTCTGGGGCCAACGTCCTGACTTTC
>TRBD2|TRBV7-3|TRBJ2-1|-
CASSRPTSGGSKQFF
TGTGCCAGCAGCCGCCCGACTAGCGGGGGGTCCAAGCAGTTCTTC
>TRBD1|TRBV9|TRBJ2-7|once
CASSVGGTGIYEQYF
TGTGCCAGCAGCGTAGGGGGGACAGGGATCTACGAGCAGTACTTC
>-|TRBV29-1|TRBJ2-7|-
CSVFVAPYEQYF
TGCAGCGTTTTTGTAGCGCCATACGAGCAGTACTTC
>TRBD1|TRBV5-1|TRBJ1-4|-
CASSHGDRENEKLFF
TGCGCCAGCAGCCACGGGGACAGGGAGAATGAAAAACTGTTTTTT
>-|TRBV28|TRBJ2-1|once
CASSRLPDIGEQFF
TGTGCCAGTTCCCGACTCCCTGATATTGGTGAGCAGTTCTTC
>-|TRBV7-8|TRBJ2-2|-
CASSPNRVGTGELFF
TGTGCCAGCAGCCCTAACAGGGTTGGCACCGGGGAGCTGTTTTTT
>-|TRBV11-1|TRBJ2-6|-
CASSLGRASSGANVLTF
TGTGCCAGCAGCTTGGGCAGAGCCAGCTCTGGGGCCAACGTCCTGACTTTC
>TRBD1|TRBV6-5|TRBJ1-1|-
CASRGGQGRRAEAFF
TGTGCCAGCAGGGGGGGACAGGGCCGGCGCGCTGAAGCTTTCTTT
>TRBD2|TRBV4-1|TRBJ2-3|-
CASSRGLVVSTDTQYF
TGCGCCAGCAGCAGAGGACTAGTCGTTAGCACAGATACGCAGTATTTT
>TRBD1|TRBV15|TRBJ1-2|-
CATSKTRAIGQGDYGYTF
TGTGCCACCAGCAAAACCCGCGCGATCGGACAGGGAGACTATGGCTACACCTTC
>-|TRBV6-1|TRBJ1-3|-
CASSLGGEPGNTIYF
TGTGCCAGCAGTCTTGGTGGGGAGCCTGGAAACACCATATATTTT